This T cell receptor beta chain is drawn from a study of spatial heterogeneity in lung cancer. About the study: The average count in raw reads for each unique TCR and UMI combination exceeded 8.5 appearances. Study-wide results and limits: There were more appearances of ubiquitous expanded tumor TCRs in blood at resection than at follow-up.

Regarding this clonotype: Its antigen is not identified.

V gave up 0 bases and J gave up 2 bases; unmatched junction bases: 5. Germline loops: CDR1 SGHKS, CDR2 YYEKEE (reference sequence). The CDR3 spans 15 residues. Described time point: sample taken at primary tumor resection. Researchers sequenced whole RNA taken from tumor, nontumor lung or frozen PBMC without sorting. Donors were approximately 70 untreated early-stage non-small cell lung cancer patients. TCR cDNA molecules were tagged individually, and each one carried a unique molecular identifier. TCRdb redid the calling of the 5' RACE reads with MiXCR, one entry per CDR3 protein. This sample has about 92,000 distinct CDR3 sequences, with more than 10% found just once.

This clonotype was obtained from a male donor with early-stage non-small cell lung cancer. The J gene is TRBJ2-7, the V gene TRBV5-5; 7 positions match TRBD1. The sample was PBMCs, taken at surgery. The CDR3 nucleotides are TGTGCCAGCAGCTTGGGGGGACAGAGAACCTACGAGCAGTACTTC. Translating gives CASSLGGQRTYEQYF. Full variable domain (missing parts from reference TRBV5-5 and TRBJ2-7): DAGVTQSPTHLIKTRGQQVTLRCSPISGHKSVSWYQQVLGQGPQFIFQYYEKEERGRGNFPDRFSARQFPNYSSELNVNALLLGDSALYLCASSLGGQRTYEQYFGPGTRLTVT.